This TCR beta chain is from a study of blood T cell repertoires in COVID-19 (dated by TCRdb to about 2020). For the study in its entirety: The collaborator samples originated in the United States, Italy and Spain and spanned the acute and convalescent phases of COVID-19. The prospective study material was composed of cDNA or gDNA derived from T cells, B-cell-depleted T cells, or PBMCs. The dataset comprised deeply sampled blood TCRbeta repertoires from subjects exposed to, actively infected with, or recovered from COVID-19. The repertoires were released in a freely available public database intended as a resource for research on the immune response to SARS-CoV-2. Samples were obtained from the ongoing ImmuneRACE study (first 160 participants) and from some 1,300 subjects provided by 6 global collaborators. The sample metadata nearly always contained a de-identified subject ID, COVID-19 status, age in years and sex. Where available, HLA class I and class II types were taken from metadata supplied by the sample provider and were not determined by assay-based typing. The paper as a whole reports these results and caveats: How much clinical and demographic metadata was included differed by source and by participant, and the metadata was provided uncurated.

The immunoSEQ Assay, a bias-controlled multiplex PCR, was used to amplify TCRbeta CDR3 regions from genomic DNA. As for the original processing: Nucleated cell counts per sample were estimated from amplification of reference gene primers within the assay. Sequence reads were collapsed and filtered to measure the absolute abundance of every unique TCRbeta CDR3 rearrangement. For each sample, productive Simpson clonality was calculated as the square root of Simpson's diversity index over productive rearrangements. In its TCRdb copy, this immuneACCESS table keeps in-frame sequences only and misses some clones. Where compared with another copy, unresolved V genes explain less than half of these, and the others have no known cause. V and J calls plus clone size are reproduced from that table; the DNA served to infer D and trimming. For this sample there are roughly 110,000 clones; approximately 81% appear just once. Around 3.5% of the sample belongs to the ten largest clones.

Each collaborating institution followed its own protocols to collect whole blood in K2EDTA tubes. Collaborator samples were shipped for TCRbeta analysis as frozen whole blood, isolated PBMCs, or DNA extracted from either sample type. V loses 7 bases of germline sequence and J loses 1 base, and the interval between the two ends is 8 bases. CDR1 is given as SQVTM and CDR2 as ANQGSEA, both from the germline V gene. There are 12 amino acids in the CDR3, from cysteine to phenylalanine inclusive. Only the CDR3 region is kept as DNA, spanning 36 bases read in frame from base 1. On this clone: No antigen is known for it. No base quality values were provided; no much bigger clone lies one nucleotide off.

The specimen was peripheral blood. The receptor's source is a man aged 35-49 years with acute or convalescent COVID-19. The chain couples TRBV29-1 to TRBJ1-3; 5 matching bases give a weak D call of TRBD1. The sequence in DNA is TGCAGCGGCAGGGCGTCTGGAAACACCATATATTTT. This yields the protein CSGRASGNTIYF.